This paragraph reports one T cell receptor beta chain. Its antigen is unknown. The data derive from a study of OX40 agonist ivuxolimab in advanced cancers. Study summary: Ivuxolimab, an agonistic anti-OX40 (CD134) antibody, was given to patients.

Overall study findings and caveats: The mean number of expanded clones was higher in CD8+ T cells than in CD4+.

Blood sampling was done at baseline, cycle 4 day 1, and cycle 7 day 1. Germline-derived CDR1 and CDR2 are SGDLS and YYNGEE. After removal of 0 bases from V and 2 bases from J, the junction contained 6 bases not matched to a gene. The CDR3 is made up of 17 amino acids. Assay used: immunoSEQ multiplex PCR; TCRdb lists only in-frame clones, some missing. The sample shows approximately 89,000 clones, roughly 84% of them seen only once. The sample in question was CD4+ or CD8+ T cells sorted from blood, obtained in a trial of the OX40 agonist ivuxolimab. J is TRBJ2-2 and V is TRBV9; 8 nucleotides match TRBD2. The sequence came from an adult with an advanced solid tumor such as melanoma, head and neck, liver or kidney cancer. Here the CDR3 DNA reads TGTGCCAGCAGCGTAGAGGCACTAGCGGTCAACACCGGGGAGCTGTTTTTT. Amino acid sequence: CASSVEALAVNTGELFF. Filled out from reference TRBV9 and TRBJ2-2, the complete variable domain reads DSGVTQTPKHLITATGQRVTLRCSPRSGDLSVYWYQQSLDQGLQFLIQYYNGEERAKGNILERFSAQQFPDLHSELNLSSLELGDSALYFCASSVEALAVNTGELFFGEGSRLTVL.